The 10 T cell receptor beta chains presented below share a single source sample, sequenced in a study of blood T cell repertoires in COVID-19. Sequencing used immunoSEQ multiplex PCR; TCRdb keeps in-frame clones, though not all of them. The repertoire includes about 270,000 clones, about nine tenths of them detected once, and 2.5% to 3.5% sits in the top ten. The sequenced material came from PBMCs or T cells enriched from blood (not recorded which). The origin of the receptors is a woman between 45 and 60 years old who had recovered from COVID-19.

The chain uses TRBV18 and TRBJ1-5; 7 nucleotides agree with TRBD1. Germline values: CDR1 KGHSH, CDR2 LQKENI. V was pared by 2 bases and J by 7 bases, with 5 bases of the junction left unmatched. The CDR3 runs to 14 residues. The CDR3 bases are TGTGCCAGCTCACCAGGGGGACAGCCCCAGCCCCAGCATTTT. Translating gives CASSPGGQPQPQHF.

The gene calls are TRBV7-9 and TRBJ2-2, with 11 nucleotides matching TRBD1. Unmatched junction bases numbered 16, after V lost 5 bases and J lost 5 bases. CDR1 and CDR2 (germline): SEHNR, FQNEAQ (reference sequence). This CDR3 spans 19 amino acids. The CDR3 region is CASSPPGQGVSVWTGELFF. The CDR3, as DNA: TGTGCCAGCAGCCCACCGGGACAGGGGGTTTCTGTTTGGACCGGGGAGCTGTTTTTT.

The chain links TRBV28 to TRBJ1-6, with a possible D match to TRBD1 (6 bases). This CDR3 is built from 15 residues. V was clipped by 4 bases and J by 5 bases, with 12 bases between them. Germline values: CDR1 MDHEN, CDR2 SYDVKM. The CDR3, as DNA: TGTGCCAGCAGTTCCCAGGGGCGGAATAATTCACCCCTCCACTTT. This gives the protein CASSSQGRNNSPLHF.

This chain's CDR3 is CASRPITSGSTGELFF. The DNA of the CDR3 is TGTGCCAGCAGACCCATTACTAGCGGGAGCACCGGGGAGCTGTTTTTT. This rearrangement joins TRBV2 to TRBJ2-2; 11 bases agree with TRBD2. CDR1 is SNHLY and CDR2 is FYNNEI in the germline V gene. V trimming: 6 bases; J trimming: 4 bases; junction bases outside the gene matches: 7. The CDR3 totals 16 residues. Full variable domain (rest looked up from reference TRBV2 and TRBJ2-2): EPEVTQTPSHQVTQMGQEVILRCVPISNHLYFYWYRQILGQKVEFLVSFYNNEISEKSEIFDDQFSVERPDGSNFTLKIRSTKLEDSAMYFCASRPITSGSTGELFFGEGSRLTVL.

This rearrangement joins TRBV27 to TRBJ2-5; a possible D gene is TRBD2 (6 bases). Trimming removed 6 bases from V and 4 bases from J, with 18 bases in between. The CDR3 is 15 amino acids. Looked up from germline, CDR1 is MNHEY and CDR2 is SMNVEV (reference sequence). The CDR3 coding sequence is TGTGCCAGCAGCTACAGCGCCCGGGGAGGAGAGACCCAGTACTTC. Protein: CASSYSARGGETQYF.

V is TRBV7-3 and J is TRBJ2-3, with a possible D match to TRBD2 (6 bases). The germline CDR1 and CDR2 sequences are SGHTA and FQGTGA. The ends were cut back, 5 bases at V and 0 bases at J, with 12 bases in the middle. The CDR3 sequence is 15 residues long. This CDR3 is CASSPPGLSTDTQYF. The DNA of the CDR3 is TGTGCCAGCAGCCCTCCGGGACTCAGCACAGATACGCAGTATTTT.

The chain is built from TRBV7-6 and TRBJ1-5; 8 bases are a match to TRBD1. The CDR3 runs 15 residues. Germline V CDR1 and CDR2: SGHVS, FNYEAQ. J lost 6 bases, V lost 0 bases, and 4 bases had no gene match. The CDR3 nucleotides read TGTGCCAGCAGCTTAGCGGCAGGGGGCAGTCAGCCCCAGCATTTT. Protein: CASSLAAGGSQPQHF.

The chain couples TRBV5-1 to TRBJ1-5; tentatively, D is TRBD1 (6 bases). CDR1 and CDR2 (germline): SGHRS, YFSETQ. This CDR3 region has 14 residues. The V end lost 4 bases, the J end lost 7 bases, and 15 bases lay between the germline ends. This chain's CDR3 is CASSQGGAGQPQHF. CDR3 sequence (DNA): TGCGCCAGCAGCCAAGGGGGTGCCGGGCAGCCCCAGCATTTT.

This sequence joins TRBV29-1 and TRBJ1-2; D ambiguous. Germline CDR1 is SQVTM and CDR2 is ANQGSEA. This CDR3 comprises 15 residues. V was pared by 3 bases and J by 1 base, with 15 bases between. The chain's CDR3 is CSVDIRDRSNYGYTF. CDR3 in DNA: TGCAGCGTTGATATCCGGGATAGGAGTAACTATGGCTACACCTTC.

The chain couples TRBV11-1 to TRBJ1-5, with D tentatively TRBD1 (6 bases). Germline CDR1 and CDR2: SGHAT and FQDESV (reference sequence). The CDR3 contains 14 residues. V was trimmed by 6 bases and J by 7 bases, leaving 16 bases between them. The CDR3 is CASSLGATGQPQHF. In nucleotides, the CDR3 is TGTGCCAGCAGTCTGGGGGCGACGGGCCAGCCCCAGCATTTT.